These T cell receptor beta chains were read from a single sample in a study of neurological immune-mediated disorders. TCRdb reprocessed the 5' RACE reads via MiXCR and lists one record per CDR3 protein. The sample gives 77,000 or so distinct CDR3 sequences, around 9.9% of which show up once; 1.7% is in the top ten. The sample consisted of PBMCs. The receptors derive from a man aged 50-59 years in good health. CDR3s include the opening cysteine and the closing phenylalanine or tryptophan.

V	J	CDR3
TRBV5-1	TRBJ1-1	CASSTRGGNTEAFF
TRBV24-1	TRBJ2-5	CATSDLQVPGETQYF
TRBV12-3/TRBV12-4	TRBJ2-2	CASSSDRGGPGELFF
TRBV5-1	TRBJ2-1	CASSSAGSGLRDEQFF
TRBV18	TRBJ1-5	CASSPLDTGGVNQPQHF
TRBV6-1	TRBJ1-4	CASILDGSTNEKLFF
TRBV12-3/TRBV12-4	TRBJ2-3	CASSARLTDTQYF
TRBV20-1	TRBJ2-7	CSARAPAGEQYF
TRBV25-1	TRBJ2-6	CASSPQRASGANVLTF
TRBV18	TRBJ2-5	CASSPRGTSLQETQYF
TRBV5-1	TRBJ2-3	CASSLGLSDTDTQYF